Listed here are 17 T cell receptor beta chains from one sample, sequenced in a study of T cells in localized non-small cell lung cancer. Clones were read by immunoSEQ multiplex PCR, and TCRdb kept only the in-frame ones, dropping some. The profile shows some 21,000 clones, over 75% of them singletons. The sequencing used peripheral blood, collected before any cancer treatment. All receptors derive from a man aged 40 to 70 with stage I lung adenocarcinoma.

The rearrangement links TRBV10-3 to TRBJ2-7, with D possibly called TRBD1 or TRBD2 (5 bases each). CDR1 and CDR2 (germline): ENHRY, SYGVKD. This CDR3 has 13 residues. Deletions cut 6 bases from V and 7 bases from J, with 16 bases between. In nucleotides, the CDR3 is TGTGCCATCAGGATCCCCGGGACGAGGGAGCAGTACTTC. Protein sequence: CAIRIPGTREQYF.

This rearrangement joins TRBV13 to TRBJ2-5; 7 bases line up with TRBD1. The CDR3 is made up of 13 amino acids. With 2 bases clipped from V and 3 bases from J, the junction kept 0 bases outside the gene matches. The germline CDR1 and CDR2 sequences are PRHDT and FYEKMQ (reference sequence). As DNA, the CDR3 is TGTGCCAGCAGCTTACAGGGGGAAGAGACCCAGTACTTC. Its translation: CASSLQGEETQYF.

The chain carries TRBV19 and TRBJ1-2; a weak D match, TRBD1 (6 bases). The CDR3 sequence is 14 residues long. The V end was cut by 9 bases, the J end by 3 bases, with 17 bases between. CDR1 and CDR2 (germline): LNHDA, SQIVND (reference sequence). The CDR3, as DNA: TGTGCCAGCGCCACATCAGGGGAAGACTATGGCTACACCTTC. Residues: CASATSGEDYGYTF. The full variable domain, its missing parts supplied by reference TRBV19 and TRBJ1-2, is DGGITQSPKYLFRKEGQNVTLSCEQNLNHDAMYWYRQDPGQGLRLIYYSQIVNDFQKGDIAEGYSVSREKKESFPLTVTSAQKNPTAFYLCASATSGEDYGYTFGSGTRLTVV.

This clone was observed a handful of times. This sequence joins TRBV7-4 and TRBJ2-7, with D possibly TRBD1 on 5 matching bases. Trimming removed 7 bases from V and 2 bases from J, with 15 bases in between. The CDR3 is 14 amino acids. Germline V gives CDR1 SGHVT, CDR2 SQSDAQ. CDR3 region: CASTHPDKTYEQYF. CDR3 nucleotides: TGTGCCAGCACCCACCCGGACAAGACCTACGAGCAGTACTTC. Based on the CDR3 plus reference TRBV7-4 and TRBJ2-7, the full variable domain is GAGVSQSPRYKVAKRGRDVALRCDSISGHVTLYWYRQTLGQGSEVLTYSQSDAQRDKSGRPSGRFSAERPERSVSTLKIQRTEQGDSAVYLCASTHPDKTYEQYFGPGTRLTVT.

The chain joins TRBV7-7 to TRBJ2-7; possible D gene TRBD2, 5 bases. The CDR3 sequence is 13 residues long. With 1 base removed from V and 6 bases from J, the gap between germline ends came to 10 bases. CDR1 and CDR2 (germline): SSHAT, FNYEAQ (reference sequence). In nucleotides, the CDR3 is TGTGCCAGCAGCTTAGAGCCTAGCTCCGAGCAGTACTTC. It is translated as CASSLEPSSEQYF.

V usage is TRBV5-6 and J usage is TRBJ2-5, with 8 bases matching TRBD1. After removal of 4 bases from V and 3 bases from J, the junction contained 17 bases not matched to a gene. CDR3 length equals 18 residues. Germline loops: CDR1 SGHDT, CDR2 YYEEEE. The CDR3, as DNA: TGTGCCAGCAGCCCACAACTAAGACAGGGGTCCCAAAAAGAGACCCAGTACTTC. Amino acid sequence: CASSPQLRQGSQKETQYF. Full variable domain (missing parts from reference TRBV5-6 and TRBJ2-5): DAGVTQSPTHLIKTRGQQVTLRCSPKSGHDTVSWYQQALGQGPQFIFQYYEEEERQRGNFPDRFSGHQFPNYSSELNVNALLLGDSALYLCASSPQLRQGSQKETQYFGPGTRLLVL.

The chain uses TRBV2 and TRBJ1-1, with D uncertain. Trimming shortened V by 3 bases and J by 0 bases, and 8 bases separated the two germline ends. CDR1 is SNHLY and CDR2 is FYNNEI in the germline V gene. The CDR3 runs 14 residues. CDR3 DNA sequence: TGTGCCAGCAGTGACCCTGACATGAACACTGAAGCTTTCTTT. This gives the protein CASSDPDMNTEAFF.

The V call is TRBV19, the J call TRBJ1-5; D is unresolved. Germline CDR1 LNHDA, CDR2 SQIVND (reference sequence). The CDR3 loop spans 12 amino acids. V was trimmed by 1 base and J by 7 bases, leaving 5 bases between them. Here the CDR3 DNA reads TGTGCCAGTAGTATAGCATGGCAGCCCCAGCATTTT. Translating it yields CASSIAWQPQHF.

The rearrangement links TRBV15 to TRBJ2-1; TRBD2 matches at 8 bases. Germline CDR1 and CDR2: LNHNV and YYDKDF (reference sequence). The CDR3 spans 15 residues. With V trimmed by 0 bases and J by 5 bases, 3 bases remained unmatched. The CDR3 DNA is TGTGCCACCAGCAGAGAGCCGGGAGGGGACAATGAGCAGTTCTTC. Translated, it gives CATSREPGGDNEQFF.

V usage is TRBV10-3 and J usage is TRBJ1-2, with D possibly matching TRBD1 (5 bases). The CDR3 covers 13 residues. CDR1 is ENHRY and CDR2 is SYGVKD in the germline V gene. Trimming shortened V by 3 bases and J by 7 bases, and 12 bases separated the two germline ends. For the CDR3, the DNA is TGTGCCATCAGTGACAGGGTAACGAGTGGCTACACCTTC. The encoded protein is CAISDRVTSGYTF.

This chain joins TRBV5-1 and TRBJ2-3, with D perhaps being TRBD1 or TRBD2 (5 bases each). Germline V lookup: CDR1 SGHRS, CDR2 YFSETQ. Trimming left V 2 bases short and J 0 bases short, with 10 bases between. The CDR3 is 15 amino acids. CDR3 nucleotide sequence: TGCGCCAGCAGCTTTGGTGGGGACAGCACAGATACGCAGTATTTT. Translation: CASSFGGDSTDTQYF.

A note on this clone: At the DNA level, this CDR3 is encoded by other sequences in the same sample as well. The chain links TRBV27 to TRBJ1-2, with 8 positions matching TRBD1. Germline assignment: CDR1 MNHEY and CDR2 SMNVEV (reference sequence). The CDR3 consists of 13 residues. V shed 4 bases, J shed 8 bases, and the junction held 6 bases outside the gene matches. CDR3 residues: CASSYRTGYGYTF. CDR3 DNA: TGTGCCAGCAGTTACAGGACAGGGTACGGCTACACCTTC.

The chain uses TRBV4-1 and TRBJ1-2; 8 bases are a match to TRBD1. V lost 1 base to trimming and J lost 3 bases; unmatched junction nucleotides: 4. Per germline, CDR1 MGHRA and CDR2 YSYEKL. The CDR3 contains 15 residues. The CDR3 DNA reads TGCGCCAGCAGCCAAGGGGGACAGGTTCACTATGGCTACACCTTC. Protein product: CASSQGGQVHYGYTF.

The rearrangement uses TRBV7-2 and TRBJ2-7; tentatively, D is TRBD1 (5 bases). CDR3 size: 13 residues. Looked up from germline, CDR1 is SGHTA and CDR2 is FQGNSA. V dropped 6 bases and J dropped 2 bases, with 11 bases sitting between them. CDR3 protein: CASSSDSPYEQYF. Here the CDR3 DNA reads TGTGCCAGCAGTTCCGACAGCCCCTACGAGCAGTACTTC.

This sequence joins TRBV19 and TRBJ1-5, with D unresolved. This CDR3 contains 14 residues. Germline CDR1 and CDR2: LNHDA and SQIVND (reference sequence). The V and J ends lost 3 bases and 0 bases respectively, with 6 bases between them. The CDR3 region is CASSMAHSNQPQHF. CDR3 DNA: TGTGCCAGTAGTATGGCTCATAGCAATCAGCCCCAGCATTTT.

The gene calls are TRBV28 and TRBJ1-2; no clear D gene. The CDR3 loop spans 11 amino acids. Trimming pared 5 bases from V and 3 bases from J, leaving 4 bases between. Germline V gene lookup returns CDR1 MDHEN and CDR2 SYDVKM. The CDR3 sequence is CASSSDYGYTF. In DNA form, the CDR3 reads TGTGCCAGCAGTAGTGACTATGGCTACACCTTC.

V usage is TRBV6-1 and J usage is TRBJ2-7; weak D call: TRBD1 (6 bases). The ends were cut back, 0 bases at V and 3 bases at J, with 12 bases in the middle. This CDR3 has 15 residues. Germline V gene sequence: CDR1 MNHNS, CDR2 SASEGT. CDR3 region: CASSEALDSYYEQYF. The DNA for the CDR3 is TGTGCCAGCAGTGAAGCGTTGGACAGCTACTACGAGCAGTACTTC.